What follows are 23 T cell receptor beta chains derived from one specimen sequenced in a study of blood T cell repertoires in COVID-19. Clones were sequenced by immunoSEQ multiplex PCR, and TCRdb holds only the in-frame ones, with some missing. The sample includes approximately 90,000 clones, around three quarters of them seen just once. Sequencing was performed on peripheral blood. All receptors derive from a human donor in a cohort sampled during active COVID-19.

This sequence joins TRBV3-1 (or the pseudogene TRBV3-2) and TRBJ1-2; tentative D call: TRBD1 (5 bases). Germline V gene sequence: CDR1 LGHDT, CDR2 YNNKEL (reference sequence). This CDR3 contains 12 residues. The ends were cut back, 4 bases at V and 5 bases at J, with 8 bases in the middle. This chain's CDR3 is CASSPGTYGYTF. The CDR3, as DNA: TGTGCCAGCAGCCCCGGGACTTATGGCTACACCTTC.

The J gene is TRBJ2-7, the V gene TRBV6-5; D is perhaps TRBD1 (5 bases). The V end was cut by 7 bases, the J end by 2 bases, with 12 bases between. The V gene's germline CDR1 is MNHEY and CDR2 SVGAGI. CDR3 length: 13 residues. The CDR3 sequence: CASTRTSAYEQYF. The DNA for the CDR3 is TGTGCCAGCACTAGGACATCTGCCTACGAGCAGTACTTC.

The rearrangement links TRBV11-3 to TRBJ2-1, with D possibly being TRBD2 (6 bases). This CDR3 spans 16 amino acids. The ends were cut back, 4 bases at V and 6 bases at J, with 19 bases in the middle. CDR1 is SGHNT, CDR2 YENEEA, per germline. This CDR3 is CASSSRGGRLGNEQFF. CDR3 sequence (DNA): TGTGCCAGCAGCTCCCGTGGGGGGAGGCTGGGCAATGAGCAGTTCTTC.

This clone has just a few counts. The chain has TRBV28 and TRBJ2-7; D gene unclear. The V end was cut by 6 bases, the J end by 3 bases, with 9 bases between. Germline V gene lookup returns CDR1 MDHEN and CDR2 SYDVKM. The CDR3 sequence is 12 residues long. The CDR3 loop is CASSLSNYEQYF. The CDR3 DNA is TGTGCCAGCAGCCTTAGCAACTACGAGCAGTACTTC.

In this sample, this clone turned up a few times. Other DNA variants within this sample encode the same CDR3. V usage is TRBV29-1 and J usage is TRBJ1-1, with TRBD1 matching over 8 bases. CDR1 is SQVTM, CDR2 ANQGSEA, per germline. Trimming cost V 6 bases and J 2 bases; bases outside gene matches: 2. The CDR3 runs to 12 residues. The CDR3 nucleotides read TGCAGCGTAGACAGGGGAAACACTGAAGCTTTCTTT. Translation: CSVDRGNTEAFF.

The V gene is TRBV6-6, the J gene TRBJ1-6; D perhaps matches TRBD1 (5 bases). The CDR3 has 15 residues. Trimming pared 0 bases from V and 5 bases from J, leaving 8 bases between. Germline V lookup: CDR1 MNHNY, CDR2 SVGAGI (reference sequence). CDR3 region: CASSYSTRDNSPLHF. The CDR3 DNA follows: TGTGCCAGCAGTTACTCAACCAGGGATAATTCACCCCTCCACTTT.

The chain employs TRBV28 and TRBJ1-1; D might be TRBD1 (5 bases). The germline V gene has CDR1 MDHEN and CDR2 SYDVKM. This CDR3 has 16 amino acids. The V end lost 6 bases, the J end lost 1 base, and 18 bases lay between the germline ends. The CDR3 DNA sequence: TGTGCCAGCAGCTCCCCGGGAGGGGCCGCGAACACTGAAGCTTTCTTT. The encoded protein is CASSSPGGAANTEAFF.

The chain combines TRBV5-5 with TRBJ2-5; 8 bases agree with TRBD1. V was clipped by 0 bases and J by 1 base; unmatched bases: 5. Germline V lookup: CDR1 SGHKS, CDR2 YYEKEE (reference sequence). The CDR3 length is 16 residues. This chain's CDR3 is CASSLGGGQGQETQYF. Here the CDR3 DNA reads TGTGCCAGCAGCTTGGGAGGTGGACAGGGCCAAGAGACCCAGTACTTC.

This clone was seen only a few times. The chain is built from TRBV10-3 and TRBJ2-7; the match to TRBD1 covers 8 bases. The V and J ends lost 5 bases and 4 bases, in that order; junction bases with no gene match: 4. The germline V gene has CDR1 ENHRY and CDR2 SYGVKD. The CDR3 covers 13 residues. The CDR3 loop reads CAISTGTGYEQYF. DNA for the CDR3: TGTGCCATCAGTACCGGGACAGGTTACGAGCAGTACTTC.

As concerns this clone: Compared with germline, one end of the junction differs, possibly owing to a read error. This chain connects TRBV7-7 to TRBJ2-5; D may be TRBD2 (6 bases). The germline CDR1 and CDR2 sequences are SSHAT and FNYEAQ (reference sequence). The CDR3 is 14 residues long. The CDR3 loop is CASSLRGLQETQYF. DNA of the CDR3: TGTGCTAGCAGCTTGAGGGGACTCCAAGAGACCCAGTACTTC.

The rearrangement links TRBV27 to TRBJ2-7; perhaps TRBD1 as D (6 bases). V dropped 6 bases and J dropped 1 base, with 10 bases sitting between them. The CDR3 has 13 residues. CDR1 and CDR2 (germline): MNHEY, SMNVEV (reference sequence). DNA for the CDR3: TGTGCCAGCAGGGGTGGACAGTCCTACGAGCAGTACTTC. Translated: CASRGGQSYEQYF.

A remark on this clone: Germline is not matched at one junction end, which may reflect a read error. The chain joins TRBV7-7 to TRBJ2-5, with D maybe TRBD2 (6 bases). The germline gives CDR1 SSHAT, CDR2 FNYEAQ (reference sequence). The CDR3 totals 15 residues. The chain's CDR3 is CASSQTGAEGETQYF. The CDR3 nucleotides read TGTGCTAGCAGCCAGACGGGAGCTGAGGGGGAGACCCAGTACTTC.

The CDR3 DNA sequence: TGTGCCAGCACTAGGGGGCTTGGATCACCCCTCCACTTT. This translates into CASTRGLGSPLHF. This sequence joins TRBV6-5 and TRBJ1-6; TRBD1 agrees at 7 bases. Germline V gene data show CDR1 as MNHEY and CDR2 as SVGAGI. With V trimmed by 7 bases and J by 10 bases, 7 bases remained unmatched. The CDR3 is 13 amino acids.

The chain carries TRBV29-1 and TRBJ1-3; D unclear. Trimming shortened V by 6 bases and J by 8 bases, and 14 bases separated the two germline ends. The CDR3 has 12 amino acids. Germline V CDR1 and CDR2: SQVTM, ANQGSEA. CDR3 region: CSVRPVADTIYF. The CDR3, as DNA: TGCAGCGTCCGACCGGTGGCGGACACCATATATTTT.

V is TRBV2 and J is TRBJ1-1; D is uncertain. V shed 6 bases and J shed 0 bases, with 8 bases lying between them. This CDR3 region has 13 residues. The germline V gene encodes CDR1 SNHLY and CDR2 FYNNEI. The CDR3 DNA reads TGTGCCAGCAGCGAAATCATGAACACTGAAGCTTTCTTT. Translated, it gives CASSEIMNTEAFF. The variable domain in full, completed from reference TRBV2 and TRBJ1-1, reads EPEVTQTPSHQVTQMGQEVILRCVPISNHLYFYWYRQILGQKVEFLVSFYNNEISEKSEIFDDQFSVERPDGSNFTLKIRSTKLEDSAMYFCASSEIMNTEAFFGQGTRLTVV.

The chain couples TRBV5-1 to TRBJ2-1, with TRBD2 as a possible D gene (6 bases). CDR3 length: 17 residues. The germline V gene encodes CDR1 SGHRS and CDR2 YFSETQ. The V end lost 2 bases, the J end lost 7 bases, and 22 bases lay between the germline ends. CDR3 residues: CASSLRLLAKNMNEQFF. DNA for the CDR3: TGCGCCAGCAGCTTAAGACTACTAGCAAAAAATATGAATGAGCAGTTCTTC.

The J gene is TRBJ1-1, the V gene TRBV5-1, with D possibly being TRBD1 (5 bases). The CDR3 length is 16 residues. The germline V gene has CDR1 SGHRS and CDR2 YFSETQ. V lost 0 bases and J lost 3, with 15 bases in between. The CDR3 is CASSLEVGQLYTEAFF. CDR3 nucleotides: TGCGCCAGCAGCTTGGAAGTCGGACAACTTTACACTGAAGCTTTCTTT.

The chain joins TRBV24-1 to TRBJ1-2, with 7 bases aligning to TRBD1. The V and J ends lost 3 bases and 6 bases, in that order; junction bases with no gene match: 6. The germline V gene encodes CDR1 KGHDR and CDR2 SFDVKD. This CDR3 has 14 amino acids. The CDR3 nucleotides are TGTGCCACCAGTGATCCCCGCCAGGGGGATGGCTACACCTTC. Translating it yields CATSDPRQGDGYTF.

The chain combines TRBV7-3 with TRBJ2-7; D might be TRBD2 (6 bases). Per the germline V gene, CDR1 is SGHTA and CDR2 is FQGTGA. The germline V and J ends were trimmed by 5 bases and 6 bases, with 17 bases remaining between them. The CDR3 is made up of 14 amino acids. The CDR3 protein is CASSRGTSDPEQYF. The CDR3 DNA follows: TGTGCCAGCAGCCGCGGGACTTCTGATCCCGAGCAGTACTTC.

The chain combines TRBV28 with TRBJ2-5; 7 nucleotides align to TRBD2. The CDR3 length is 13 residues. V dropped 1 base and J dropped 5; count of bases not matched to a gene: 1. From germline, CDR1 is MDHEN and CDR2 SYDVKM. The CDR3 DNA sequence: TGTGCCAGCAGTTTATTCGGGAGGGAGACCCAGTACTTC. Protein sequence: CASSLFGRETQYF.

CDR3 bases: TGTGCCAGCAGCCAAGACGCTAGCGGGTATGATACGCAGTATTTT. This codes for CASSQDASGYDTQYF. This sequence joins TRBV14 and TRBJ2-3; 8 positions match TRBD2. This CDR3 region has 15 residues. The V segment lost 0 bases and the J segment 6 bases; nucleotides outside the gene matches: 5. Germline CDR1 SGHDN, CDR2 FVKESK.

V gene TRBV6-2 or TRBV6-3 combines with J gene TRBJ2-1; 12 nucleotides line up with TRBD2. CDR3 length: 12 residues. V lost 6 bases, J lost 12 bases, and 3 bases stayed unmatched. Germline V CDR1 and CDR2: MNHEY, SVGEGT. The CDR3 sequence is CASSPTSGRQFF. The DNA of the CDR3 is TGTGCCAGCAGCCCGACTAGCGGGAGGCAGTTCTTC.

The gene calls are TRBV6-7 and TRBJ2-5, with 9 bases matching TRBD2. TRBV6-7 is classed as an ORF, of uncertain function. The J segment lost 3 bases and the V segment lost 2 bases, leaving 10 bases of the junction unmatched. The CDR3 is 17 amino acids. Here the CDR3 reads CASSYEFGLAHKETQYF. The CDR3 coding sequence is TGTGCCAGCAGTTACGAATTCGGACTAGCGCATAAAGAGACCCAGTACTTC.